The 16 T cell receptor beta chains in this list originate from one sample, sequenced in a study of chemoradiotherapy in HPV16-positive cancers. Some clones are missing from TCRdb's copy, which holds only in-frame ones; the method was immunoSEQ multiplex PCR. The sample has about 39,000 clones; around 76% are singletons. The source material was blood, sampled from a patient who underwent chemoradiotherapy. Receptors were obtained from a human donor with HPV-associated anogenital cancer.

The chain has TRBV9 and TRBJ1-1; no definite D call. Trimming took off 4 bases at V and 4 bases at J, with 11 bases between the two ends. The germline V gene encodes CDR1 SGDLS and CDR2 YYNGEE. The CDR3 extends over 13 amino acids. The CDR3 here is CASSRVFSTEAFF. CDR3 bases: TGTGCCAGCAGCAGAGTCTTTAGCACTGAAGCTTTCTTT.

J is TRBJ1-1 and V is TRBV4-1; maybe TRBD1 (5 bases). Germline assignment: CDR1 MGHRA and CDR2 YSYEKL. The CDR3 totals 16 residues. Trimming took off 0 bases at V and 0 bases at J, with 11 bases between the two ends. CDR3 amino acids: CASSQDEGTMNTEAFF. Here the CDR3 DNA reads TGCGCCAGCAGCCAAGACGAGGGGACCATGAACACTGAAGCTTTCTTT.

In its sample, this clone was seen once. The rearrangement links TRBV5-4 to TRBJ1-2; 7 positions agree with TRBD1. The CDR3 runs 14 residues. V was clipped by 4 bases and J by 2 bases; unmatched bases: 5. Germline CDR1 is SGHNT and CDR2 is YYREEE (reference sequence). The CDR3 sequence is CASSATTGNYGYTF. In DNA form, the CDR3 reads TGTGCCAGCAGCGCAACGACAGGGAACTATGGCTACACCTTC. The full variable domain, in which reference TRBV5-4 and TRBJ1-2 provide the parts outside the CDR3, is ETGVTQSPTHLIKTRGQQVTLRCSSQSGHNTVSWYQQALGQGPQFIFQYYREEENGRGNFPPRFSGLQFPNYSSELNVNALELDDSALYLCASSATTGNYGYTFGSGTRLTVV.

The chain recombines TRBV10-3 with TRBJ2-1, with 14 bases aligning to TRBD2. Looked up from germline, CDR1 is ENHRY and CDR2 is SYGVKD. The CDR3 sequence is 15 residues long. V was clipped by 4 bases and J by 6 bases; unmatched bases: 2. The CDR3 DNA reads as TGTGCCATCAGTGGACTAGCGGGGGGGACCAATGAGCAGTTCTTC. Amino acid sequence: CAISGLAGGTNEQFF.

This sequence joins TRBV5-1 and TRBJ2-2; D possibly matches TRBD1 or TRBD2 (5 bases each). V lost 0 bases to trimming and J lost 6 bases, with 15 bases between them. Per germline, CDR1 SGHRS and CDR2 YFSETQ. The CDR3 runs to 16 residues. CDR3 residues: CASSLAEGSRSGELFF. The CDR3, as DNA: TGCGCCAGCAGCTTGGCCGAGGGGAGCAGGTCCGGGGAGCTGTTTTTT.

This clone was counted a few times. This chain's CDR3 is CASSKGGNQPQHF. In nucleotides, the CDR3 is TGTGCCAGCAGCAAGGGGGGCAATCAGCCCCAGCATTTT. This chain uses TRBV6-5 with TRBJ1-5, with a weak D call TRBD1 (6 bases). The CDR3 is 13 amino acids. V was clipped by 6 bases and J by 2 bases, with 8 bases between them. Germline assignment: CDR1 MNHEY and CDR2 SVGAGI.

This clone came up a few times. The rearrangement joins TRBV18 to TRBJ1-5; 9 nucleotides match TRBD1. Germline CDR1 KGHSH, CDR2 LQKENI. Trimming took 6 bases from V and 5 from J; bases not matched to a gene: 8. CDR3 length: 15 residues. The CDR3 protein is CASSQGQGRDQPQHF. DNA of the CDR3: TGTGCCAGCTCCCAGGGACAGGGTAGGGATCAGCCCCAGCATTTT.

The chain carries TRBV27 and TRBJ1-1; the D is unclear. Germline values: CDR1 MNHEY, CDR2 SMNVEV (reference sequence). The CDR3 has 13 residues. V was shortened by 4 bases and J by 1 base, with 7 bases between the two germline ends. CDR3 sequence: CASSSQQNTEAFF. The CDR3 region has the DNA TGTGCCAGCAGTTCGCAACAGAACACTGAAGCTTTCTTT.

The CDR3 sequence: CASSRVEYGYEQYF. As DNA, the CDR3 is TGTGCCAGTAGTCGGGTAGAATACGGATACGAGCAGTACTTC. This chain joins TRBV19 and TRBJ2-7; no reliable D call. CDR1 is LNHDA, CDR2 SQIVND, per germline (reference sequence). V lost 5 bases to trimming and J lost 4 bases, with 15 bases between them. The CDR3 totals 14 residues.

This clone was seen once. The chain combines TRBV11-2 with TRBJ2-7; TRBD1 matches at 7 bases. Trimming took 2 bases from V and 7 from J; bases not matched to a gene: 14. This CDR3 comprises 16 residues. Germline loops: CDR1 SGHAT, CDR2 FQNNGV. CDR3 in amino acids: CASSLSATGAGYEQYF. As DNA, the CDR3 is TGTGCCAGCAGCTTATCCGCCACAGGGGCTGGATATGAGCAGTACTTC. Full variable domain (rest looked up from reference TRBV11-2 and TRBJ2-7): EAGVAQSPRYKIIEKRQSVAFWCNPISGHATLYWYQQILGQGPKLLIQFQNNGVVDDSQLPKDRFSAERLKGVDSTLKIQPAKLEDSAVYLCASSLSATGAGYEQYFGPGTRLTVT.

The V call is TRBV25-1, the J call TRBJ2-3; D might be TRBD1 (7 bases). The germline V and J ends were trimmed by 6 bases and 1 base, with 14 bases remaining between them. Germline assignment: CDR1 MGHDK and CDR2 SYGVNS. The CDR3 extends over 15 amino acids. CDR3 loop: CASRPGGKGTDTQYF. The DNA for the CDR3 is TGTGCCAGCAGACCAGGGGGGAAGGGCACAGATACGCAGTATTTT.

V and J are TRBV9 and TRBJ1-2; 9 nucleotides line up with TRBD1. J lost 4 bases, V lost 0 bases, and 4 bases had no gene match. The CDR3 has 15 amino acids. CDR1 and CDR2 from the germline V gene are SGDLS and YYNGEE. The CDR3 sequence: CASSVGDRETYGYTF. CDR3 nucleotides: TGTGCCAGCAGCGTAGGGGACAGGGAAACCTATGGCTACACCTTC.

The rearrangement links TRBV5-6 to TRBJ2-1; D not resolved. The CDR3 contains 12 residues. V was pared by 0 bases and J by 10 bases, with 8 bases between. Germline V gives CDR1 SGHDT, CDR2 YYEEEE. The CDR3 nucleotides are TGTGCCAGCAGCTTGGCCCTCTTCGAGCAGTTCTTC. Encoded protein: CASSLALFEQFF.

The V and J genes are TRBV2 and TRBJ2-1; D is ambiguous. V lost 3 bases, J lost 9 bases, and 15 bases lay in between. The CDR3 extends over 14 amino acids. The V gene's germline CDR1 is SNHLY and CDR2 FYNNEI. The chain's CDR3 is CASSDFSSWGEQFF. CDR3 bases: TGTGCCAGCAGTGACTTCTCGAGCTGGGGTGAGCAGTTCTTC.

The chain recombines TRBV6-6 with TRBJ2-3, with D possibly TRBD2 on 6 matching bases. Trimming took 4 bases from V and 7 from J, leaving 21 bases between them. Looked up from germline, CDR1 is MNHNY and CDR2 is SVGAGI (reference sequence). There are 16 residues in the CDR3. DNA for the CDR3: TGTGCCAGCAGTTCCGACCGGGACTCCCCCCGAAATACGCAGTATTTT. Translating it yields CASSSDRDSPRNTQYF.

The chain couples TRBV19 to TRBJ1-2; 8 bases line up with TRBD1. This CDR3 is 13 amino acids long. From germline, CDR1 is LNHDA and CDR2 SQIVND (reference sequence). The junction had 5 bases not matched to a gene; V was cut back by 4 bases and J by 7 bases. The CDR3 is CASSRGQGGGYTF. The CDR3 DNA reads TGTGCCAGTAGTAGAGGACAGGGAGGTGGCTACACCTTC.